Reported below is one T cell receptor beta chain. Antigen: not known. Germline V gene data show CDR1 as SGHRS and CDR2 as YFSETQ. V lost 7 bases to trimming and J lost 5 bases, with 15 bases between them. The CDR3 extends over 13 amino acids. The sample originates from a study of persistence of HIV-infected CD4 T cells. Cells were stimulated with CMV-infected fibroblast lysates at 10 ug/mL. Sorted nonresponding memory CD4+ T cells were CD40L-negative, CD69-negative, CD45RO-high. General observations from the study: TCRbeta richness was lower in CMV- and Gag-responding cells than in anti-CD3/anti-CD28-responding cells. Antigen-responding cells were enriched for degenerate expanded CDR3beta sequences. TCR oligoclonality correlated with proviral oligoclonality in the same sorted populations.

The immunoSEQ assay was version 4, run in survey mode. Template was genomic DNA at roughly 9.6 ng/uL, with up to roughly 1 ug used per sample. Sequencing used immunoSEQ multiplex PCR; TCRdb keeps in-frame clones, though not all of them. The table has roughly 30,000 clones, approximately 78% seen once; the top ten hold around 4.6%. This TCR was sampled from an adult man with HIV who was CMV-seropositive. This sequence joins TRBV5-1 and TRBJ1-2, with a tentative D call TRBD1 (5 bases). Specimen: CD4+ T cells sorted from PBMCs after roughly 18-hour stimulation, collected from a patient who received antiretroviral therapy. The CDR3 DNA reads as TGCGCCAGCGCCGGGACGCCGTCTTATGGCTACACCTTC. It is translated as CASAGTPSYGYTF.